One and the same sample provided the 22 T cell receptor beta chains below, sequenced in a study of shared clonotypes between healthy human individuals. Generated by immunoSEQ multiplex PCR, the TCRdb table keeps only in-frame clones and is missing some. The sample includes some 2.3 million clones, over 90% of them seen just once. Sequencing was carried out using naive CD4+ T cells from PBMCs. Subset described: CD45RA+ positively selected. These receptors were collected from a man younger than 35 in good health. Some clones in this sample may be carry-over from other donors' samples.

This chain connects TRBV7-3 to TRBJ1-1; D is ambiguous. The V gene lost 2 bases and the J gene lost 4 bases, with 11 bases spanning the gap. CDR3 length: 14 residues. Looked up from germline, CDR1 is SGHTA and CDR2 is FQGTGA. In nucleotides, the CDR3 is TGTGCCAGCAGCTTACGTGGTGTAGGCACTGAAGCTTTCTTT. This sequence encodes CASSLRGVGTEAFF.

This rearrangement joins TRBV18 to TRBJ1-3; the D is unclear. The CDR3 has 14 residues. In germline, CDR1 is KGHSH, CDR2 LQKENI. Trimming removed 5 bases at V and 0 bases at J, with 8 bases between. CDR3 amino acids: CASSSRNSGNTIYF. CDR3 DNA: TGTGCCAGCTCATCCAGGAACTCTGGAAACACCATATATTTT.

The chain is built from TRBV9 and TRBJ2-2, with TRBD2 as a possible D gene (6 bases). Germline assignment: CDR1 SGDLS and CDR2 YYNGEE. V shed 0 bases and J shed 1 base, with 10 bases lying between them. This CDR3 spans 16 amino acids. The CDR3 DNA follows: TGTGCCAGCAGCGTAGTGGTAGCGGAGAACACCGGGGAGCTGTTTTTT. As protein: CASSVVVAENTGELFF.

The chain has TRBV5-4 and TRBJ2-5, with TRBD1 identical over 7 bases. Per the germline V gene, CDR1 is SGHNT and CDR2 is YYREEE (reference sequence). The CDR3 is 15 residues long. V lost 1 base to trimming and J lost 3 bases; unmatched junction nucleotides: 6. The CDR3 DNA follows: TGTGCCAGCAGCTTGACCCCGGGACAGAAAGAGACCCAGTACTTC. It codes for CASSLTPGQKETQYF.

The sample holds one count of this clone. Here the CDR3 DNA reads TGTGCCAGTAGTATATCCGAACAGGCTCTTGGGAACACCATATATTTT. Translating gives CASSISEQALGNTIYF. The V gene is TRBV19, the J gene TRBJ1-3; weak D call: TRBD1 (5 bases). With 2 bases removed from V and 7 bases from J, the gap between germline ends came to 18 bases. Germline-derived CDR1 and CDR2 are LNHDA and SQIVND (reference sequence). CDR3 length: 16 amino acids.

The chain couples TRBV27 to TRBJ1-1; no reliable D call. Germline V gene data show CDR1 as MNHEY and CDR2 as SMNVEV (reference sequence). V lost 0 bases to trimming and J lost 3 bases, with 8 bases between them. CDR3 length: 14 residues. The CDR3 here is CASSLSGGYTEAFF. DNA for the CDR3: TGTGCCAGCAGTTTATCGGGCGGCTACACTGAAGCTTTCTTT.

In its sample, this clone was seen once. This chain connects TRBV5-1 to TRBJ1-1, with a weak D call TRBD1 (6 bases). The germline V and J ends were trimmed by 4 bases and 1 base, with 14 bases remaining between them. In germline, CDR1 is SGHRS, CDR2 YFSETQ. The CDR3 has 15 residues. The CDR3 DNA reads TGCGCCAGCAGCCTATCACAGGGACCGAACACTGAAGCTTTCTTT. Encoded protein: CASSLSQGPNTEAFF.

This chain's CDR3 is CASSQDMVMNTEAFF. In DNA form, the CDR3 reads TGTGCCAGCAGCCAAGATATGGTGATGAACACTGAAGCTTTCTTT. The chain combines TRBV14 with TRBJ1-1; D is undetermined. The V gene lost 0 bases and the J gene lost 0 bases, with 8 bases spanning the gap. The CDR3 runs to 15 residues. From germline, CDR1 is SGHDN and CDR2 FVKESK. The full variable domain, rest sourced from reference TRBV14 and TRBJ1-1, is EAGVTQFPSHSVIEKGQTVTLRCDPISGHDNLYWYRRVMGKEIKFLLHFVKESKQDESGMPNNRFLAERTGGTYSTLKVQPAELEDSGVYFCASSQDMVMNTEAFFGQGTRLTVV.

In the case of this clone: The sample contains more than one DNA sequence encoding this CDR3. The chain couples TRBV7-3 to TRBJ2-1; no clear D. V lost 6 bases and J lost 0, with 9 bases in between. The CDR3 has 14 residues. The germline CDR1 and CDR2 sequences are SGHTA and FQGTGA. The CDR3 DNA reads TGTGCCAGCAGTCGAGGCAGCTCCTACAATGAGCAGTTCTTC. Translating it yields CASSRGSSYNEQFF. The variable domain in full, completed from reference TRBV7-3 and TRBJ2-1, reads GAGVSQTPSNKVTEKGKYVELRCDPISGHTALYWYRQSLGQGPEFLIYFQGTGAADDSGLPNDRFFAVRPEGSVSTLKIQRTERGDSAVYLCASSRGSSYNEQFFGPGTRLTVL.

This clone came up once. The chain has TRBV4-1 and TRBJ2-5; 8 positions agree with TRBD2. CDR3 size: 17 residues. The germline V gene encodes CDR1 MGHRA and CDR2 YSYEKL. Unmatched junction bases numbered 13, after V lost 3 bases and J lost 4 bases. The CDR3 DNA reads TGCGCCAGCAGCCAGCCGGTAGGCGGGGGGCGTCTAGAGACCCAGTACTTC. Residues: CASSQPVGGGRLETQYF.

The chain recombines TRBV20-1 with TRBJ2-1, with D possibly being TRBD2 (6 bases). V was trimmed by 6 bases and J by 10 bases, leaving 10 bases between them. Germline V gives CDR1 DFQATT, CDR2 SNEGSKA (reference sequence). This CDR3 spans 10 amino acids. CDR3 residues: CSAVAGEQFF. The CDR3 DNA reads TGCAGTGCAGTTGCGGGGGAGCAGTTCTTC.

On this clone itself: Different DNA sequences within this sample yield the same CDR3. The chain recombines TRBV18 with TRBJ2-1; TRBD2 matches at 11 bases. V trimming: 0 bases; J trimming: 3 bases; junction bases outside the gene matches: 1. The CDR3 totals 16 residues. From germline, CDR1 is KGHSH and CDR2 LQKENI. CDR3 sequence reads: CASSPPGTSGYNEQFF. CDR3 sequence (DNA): TGTGCCAGCTCACCACCTGGGACTAGCGGCTACAATGAGCAGTTCTTC.

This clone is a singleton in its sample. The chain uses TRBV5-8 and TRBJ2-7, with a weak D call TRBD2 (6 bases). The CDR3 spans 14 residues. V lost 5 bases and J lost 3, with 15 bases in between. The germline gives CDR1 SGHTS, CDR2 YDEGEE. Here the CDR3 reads CASRTPGRGYEQYF. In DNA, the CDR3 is TGTGCCAGCAGGACCCCCGGGCGGGGCTACGAGCAGTACTTC. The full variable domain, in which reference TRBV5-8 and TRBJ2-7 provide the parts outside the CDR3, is EAGVTQSPTHLIKTRGQQATLRCSPISGHTSVYWYQQALGLGLQFLLWYDEGEERNRGNFPPRFSGRQFPNYSSELNVNALELEDSALYLCASRTPGRGYEQYFGPGTRLTVT.

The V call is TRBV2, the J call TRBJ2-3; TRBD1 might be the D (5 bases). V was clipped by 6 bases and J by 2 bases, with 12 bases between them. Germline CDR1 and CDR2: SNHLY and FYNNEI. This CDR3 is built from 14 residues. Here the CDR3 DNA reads TGTGCCAGCAGGAATGGCAGGGCCACAGATACGCAGTATTTT. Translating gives CASRNGRATDTQYF.

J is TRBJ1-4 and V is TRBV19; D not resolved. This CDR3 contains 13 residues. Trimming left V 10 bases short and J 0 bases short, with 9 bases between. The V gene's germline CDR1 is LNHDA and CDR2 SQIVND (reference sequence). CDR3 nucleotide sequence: TGTGCCACCCGCCTTGCAACTAATGAAAAACTGTTTTTT. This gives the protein CATRLATNEKLFF.

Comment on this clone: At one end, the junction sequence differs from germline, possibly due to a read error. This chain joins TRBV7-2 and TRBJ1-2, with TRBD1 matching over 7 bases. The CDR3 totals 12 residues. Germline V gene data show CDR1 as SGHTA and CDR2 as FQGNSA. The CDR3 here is CASRLQFLGTVF. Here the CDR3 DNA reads TGTGCCAGCAGGCTACAATTTCTGGGGACAGTCTTC.

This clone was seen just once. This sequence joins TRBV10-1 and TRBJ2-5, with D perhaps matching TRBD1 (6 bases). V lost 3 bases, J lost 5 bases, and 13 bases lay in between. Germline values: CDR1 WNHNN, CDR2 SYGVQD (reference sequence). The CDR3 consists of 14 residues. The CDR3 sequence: CASSDWDTRETQYF. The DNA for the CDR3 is TGCGCCAGCAGTGATTGGGACACCCGGGAGACCCAGTACTTC.

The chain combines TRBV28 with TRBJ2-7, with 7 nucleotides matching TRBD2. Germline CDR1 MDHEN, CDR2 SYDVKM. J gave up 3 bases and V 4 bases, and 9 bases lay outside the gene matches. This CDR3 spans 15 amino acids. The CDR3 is CASSWLVGGGYEQYF. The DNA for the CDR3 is TGTGCCAGCAGTTGGTTGGTTGGGGGGGGCTACGAGCAGTACTTC.

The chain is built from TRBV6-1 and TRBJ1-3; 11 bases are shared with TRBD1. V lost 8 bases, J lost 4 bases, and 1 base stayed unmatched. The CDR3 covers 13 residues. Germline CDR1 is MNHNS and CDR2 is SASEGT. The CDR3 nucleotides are TGTGCCAGCGGGGACAGGGGGGGAAACACCATATATTTT. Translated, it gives CASGDRGGNTIYF.

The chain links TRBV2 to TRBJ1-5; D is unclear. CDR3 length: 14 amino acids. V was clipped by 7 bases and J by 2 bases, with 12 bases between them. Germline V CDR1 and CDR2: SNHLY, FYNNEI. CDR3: CASNGRVGNQPQHF. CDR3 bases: TGTGCCAGCAACGGAAGGGTGGGCAATCAGCCCCAGCATTTT.

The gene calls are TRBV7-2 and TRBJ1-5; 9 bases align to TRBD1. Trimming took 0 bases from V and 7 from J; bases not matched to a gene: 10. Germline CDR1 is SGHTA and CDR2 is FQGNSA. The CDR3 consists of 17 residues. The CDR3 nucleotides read TGTGCCAGCAGCTTAGCGAAGGGACAGGGAGTTGGGCAGCCCCAGCATTTT. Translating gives CASSLAKGQGVGQPQHF.

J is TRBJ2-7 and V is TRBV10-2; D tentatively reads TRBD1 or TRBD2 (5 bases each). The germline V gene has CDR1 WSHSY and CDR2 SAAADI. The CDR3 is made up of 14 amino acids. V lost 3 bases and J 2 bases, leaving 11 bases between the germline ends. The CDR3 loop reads CASSERGPTYEQYF. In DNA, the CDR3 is TGCGCCAGCAGTGAACGGGGCCCGACCTACGAGCAGTACTTC.